The following is a T cell receptor (beta chain) sequence with its context. Its antigen is unidentified. The PCR ran on 60 Vbeta and 13 Jbeta primers. Sequencing used immunoSEQ multiplex PCR; TCRdb keeps in-frame clones, though not all of them. The sample contains 64,000 or so clones, 65% to 90% of which appear only once. The V end lost 4 bases, the J end lost 3 bases, and 9 bases lay between the germline ends. CDR1 and CDR2 (germline): MNHNS, SASEGT. This CDR3 comprises 14 residues. The record originates from a study of cytomegalovirus exposure and HLA in healthy donors. Study results and limitations: In a later analysis, TCR beta V- and J-gene trimming was associated with a missense DCLRE1C variant.

Though probably carrying unrecorded immune exposures, donors were nominally healthy at sampling. The TCR comes from a female donor in good health and CMV-seronegative. Material for sequencing was PBMCs. V and J are TRBV6-1 and TRBJ2-2, with D possibly being TRBD1 (6 bases). The CDR3 protein is CASSAGTHTGELFF. CDR3 sequence (DNA): TGTGCCAGCAGTGCCGGGACACACACCGGGGAGCTGTTTTTT.